One sample yielded the 3 T cell receptor beta chains listed below, sequenced in a study of cytomegalovirus exposure and HLA in healthy donors. Amplification used 60 Vbeta primers and 13 Jbeta primers. Sequenced by immunoSEQ multiplex PCR; TCRdb stores in-frame clones only, minus some. Of fewer than 150,000 clones listed, over 15% were seen once; the top ten hold 1.5% to 2%. The sequenced sample was PBMCs. These receptors were taken from a woman between 18 and 30 years old in good health and CMV-seronegative.

This clone was counted only a few times. CDR3 sequence reads: CAWRRGTGAKGEKLFF. The CDR3 DNA reads TGTGCCTGGAGGAGGGGGACAGGGGCAAAGGGTGAAAAACTGTTTTTT. The chain employs TRBV30 and TRBJ1-4, with TRBD1 matching over 10 bases. The CDR3 has 16 amino acids. Trimming cost V 3 bases and J 7 bases; bases outside gene matches: 11. Germline V gene data show CDR1 as GTSNPN and CDR2 as SVGIG (reference sequence).

This clone showed up just a few times. The rearrangement links TRBV28 to TRBJ2-5; TRBD2 matches 13 bases. The DNA end is a closer match to TRBJ2-7, so the J assignment may be wrong. Per germline, CDR1 MDHEN and CDR2 SYDVKM. This CDR3 is built from 16 residues. CDR3 coding DNA: TGTGCCAGCAGCCCGACTAGCGGGGGGTCGTCGTACGAGCAGTACTTC. Translation gives CASSPTSGGSSYEQYF.

This chain uses TRBV5-1 with TRBJ1-1, with D unclear. Per germline, CDR1 SGHRS and CDR2 YFSETQ. Trimming took off 4 bases at V and 4 bases at J, with 14 bases between the two ends. There are 14 residues in the CDR3. The CDR3 DNA is TGCGCCAGCAGCCGGGGAAGGGAGGCCACTGAAGCTTTCTTT. Translation gives CASSRGREATEAFF.